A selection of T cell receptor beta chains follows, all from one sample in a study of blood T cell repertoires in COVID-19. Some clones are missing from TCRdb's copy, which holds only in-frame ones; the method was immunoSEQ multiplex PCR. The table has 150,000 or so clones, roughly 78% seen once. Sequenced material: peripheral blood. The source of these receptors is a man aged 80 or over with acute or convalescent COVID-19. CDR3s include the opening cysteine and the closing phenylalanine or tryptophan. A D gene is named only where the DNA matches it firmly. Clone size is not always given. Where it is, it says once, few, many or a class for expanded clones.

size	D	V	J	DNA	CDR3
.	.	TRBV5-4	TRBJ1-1	TGTGCCAGCAGTATAGGGGCGCAGAACACTGAAGCTTTCTTT	CASSIGAQNTEAFF
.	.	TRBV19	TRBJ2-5	TGTGCCAGTAGTATAGGTAGGGGAGGAGAGACCCAGTACTTC	CASSIGRGGETQYF
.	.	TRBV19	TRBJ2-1	TGTGCCAGTAGTGAACAGGGGACTGGTGAGCAGTTCTTC	CASSEQGTGEQFF
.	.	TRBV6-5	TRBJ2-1	TGTGCCAGCAGTTTTTTGGGGGGTTTCGAGCAGTTCTTC	CASSFLGGFEQFF
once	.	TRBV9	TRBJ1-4	TGTGCCAGCAGCCCCATGAGAGCTAATGAAAAACTGTTTTTT	CASSPMRANEKLFF
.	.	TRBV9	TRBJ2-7	TGTGCCAGCAGCGTAGGTGGGGGCGGTGGTTTAGAGCAGTACTTC	CASSVGGGGGLEQYF
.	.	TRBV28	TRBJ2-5	TGTGCCAGCAGTTGGTACGGGGAGACCCAGTACTTC	CASSWYGETQYF
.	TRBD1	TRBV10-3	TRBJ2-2	TGTGCCATCACAGAGACAGGGCGGATGACGACCGGGGAGCTGTTTTTT	CAITETGRMTTGELFF
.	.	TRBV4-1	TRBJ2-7	TGCGCCAGCAGCCAAGATAGACAGAGACTAGTCTACGAGCAGTACTTC	CASSQDRQRLVYEQYF
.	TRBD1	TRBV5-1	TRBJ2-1	TGCGCCAGCAGCTCGGGACAGGGGGCGAGTACTGAGCAGTTCTTC	CASSSGQGASTEQFF
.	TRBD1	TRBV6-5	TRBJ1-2	TGTGCCAGCAGTTACTCGAGACAGGGCAACTATGGCTACACCTTC	CASSYSRQGNYGYTF
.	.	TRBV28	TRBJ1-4	TGTGCCAGCAGTTTTAGTCAGGGTAACGAAAAACTGTTTTTT	CASSFSQGNEKLFF
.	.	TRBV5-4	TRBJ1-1	TGTGCCAGCAGCTTGGCGTCCGAGAGGTCTGAAGCTTTCTTT	CASSLASERSEAFF
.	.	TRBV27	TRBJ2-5	TGTGCCAGCAGTTTCTCGTCTACCCAAGAGACCCAGTACTTC	CASSFSSTQETQYF
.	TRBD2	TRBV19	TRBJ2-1	TGTGCCAGTAGTATAGCCGGGGGGGTTCGGTTTAGTGAGCAGTTCTTC	CASSIAGGVRFSEQFF
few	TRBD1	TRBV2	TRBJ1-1	TGTGCCAGCAGTGTGACAGGGTTAGGCACTGAAGCTTTCTTT	CASSVTGLGTEAFF
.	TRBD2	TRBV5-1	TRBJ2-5	TGCGCCAGCAGCTTGGGGACTAGCGGGGGACAAGAGACCCAGTACTTC	CASSLGTSGGQETQYF
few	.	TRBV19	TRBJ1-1	TGTGCCAGTAGTTCCCCCGTGAACACTGAAGCTTTCTTT	CASSSPVNTEAFF
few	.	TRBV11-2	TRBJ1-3	TGTGCCAGCAGCCTAACCTCGCAAGGAAACACCATATATTTT	CASSLTSQGNTIYF
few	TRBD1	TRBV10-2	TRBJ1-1	TGCGCCAGCAGTGAGTTGGACAGGGGACCTGAAGCTTTCTTT	CASSELDRGPEAFF
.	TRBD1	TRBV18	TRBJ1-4	TGTGCCAGCTCACCCCGGGACAGGGGAGGTGAAAAACTGTTTTTT	CASSPRDRGGEKLFF
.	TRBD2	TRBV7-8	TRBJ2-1	TGTGCCAGCAGCTACGGCGGGGGGGGCTGGAATGAGCAGTTCTTC	CASSYGGGGWNEQFF
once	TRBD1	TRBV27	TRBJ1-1	TGTGCCAGCAGACTCACAGGGGGCACTGAAGCTTTCTTT	CASRLTGGTEAFF
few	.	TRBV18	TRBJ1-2	TGTGCCAGCTCACCTACGGAGGGGACCGCGGATGGCTACACCTTC	CASSPTEGTADGYTF
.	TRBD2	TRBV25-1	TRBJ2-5	TGTGCCAGCAGTCTTAGCGGGGGGGATCCCTCGGAGACCCAGTACTTC	CASSLSGGDPSETQYF
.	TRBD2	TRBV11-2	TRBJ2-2	TGTGCCAGCAGTCGGACTAGCGGGGTTAATACCGGGGAGCTGTTTTTT	CASSRTSGVNTGELFF
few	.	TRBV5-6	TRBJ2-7	TGTGCCAGCAGCTTGGCGTACATCTACGAGCAGTACTTC	CASSLAYIYEQYF
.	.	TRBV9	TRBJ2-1	TGTGCCAGCAGCGAAGCCAATGAGCAGTTCTTC	CASSEANEQFF
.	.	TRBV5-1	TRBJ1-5	TGCGCCAGCAGCTTGGCCGGGACTCAGAATCAGCCCCAGCATTTT	CASSLAGTQNQPQHF
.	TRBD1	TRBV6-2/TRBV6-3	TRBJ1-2	TGTGCCAGCAGTTTAAACAGGGGACGCGGCTACACCTTC	CASSLNRGRGYTF
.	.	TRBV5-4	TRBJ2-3	TGTGCCAGCACCCCGAGGGGGGGAAGCACAGATACGCAGTATTTT	CASTPRGGSTDTQYF
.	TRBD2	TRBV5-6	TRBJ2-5	TGTGCCAGCAGAGGACTAGCGGAAGAGACCCAGTACTTC	CASRGLAEETQYF
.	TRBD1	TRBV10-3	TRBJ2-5	TGTGCCATCAGCCGACTGACAGGGATAGGGGAGACCCAGTACTTC	CAISRLTGIGETQYF
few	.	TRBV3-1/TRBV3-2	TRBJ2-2	TGTGCCAGCAGCCAAGGCCCGGGGGCCGGGGAGCTGTTTTTT	CASSQGPGAGELFF
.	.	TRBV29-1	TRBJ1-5	TGCAGCGTTACGGTTGGTGACAAGGCCCAGCATTTT	CSVTVGDKAQHF
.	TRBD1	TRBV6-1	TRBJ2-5	TGTGCCAGCAGTGAACCCCTACAGGGGGCTGTGGAGACCCAGTACTTC	CASSEPLQGAVETQYF
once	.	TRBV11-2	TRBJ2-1	TGTGCCAGCAGACGAGATGGGCAGGAGCAGTTCTTC	CASRRDGQEQFF
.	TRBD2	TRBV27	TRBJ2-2	TGTGCCAGCAGTAGGATAGCGGGGGGGAACACCGGGGAGCTGTTTTTT	CASSRIAGGNTGELFF
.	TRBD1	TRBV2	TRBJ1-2	TGTGCCAGCAGTGCCGACAGGGGGAACTATGGCTACACCTTC	CASSADRGNYGYTF
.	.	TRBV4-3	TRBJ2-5	TGCGCCAGCAGCCACGACTCGAGGGGGGAGACCCAGTACTTC	CASSHDSRGETQYF
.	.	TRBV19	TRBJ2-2	TGTGCCAGTAGTATAGTAGGTCCAGCGGGGAACACCGGGGAGCTGTTTTTT	CASSIVGPAGNTGELFF
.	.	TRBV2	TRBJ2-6	TGTGCCAGCAGTGAGGGGGGATCTGGGGCCAACGTCCTGACTTTC	CASSEGGSGANVLTF
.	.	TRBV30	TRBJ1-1	TGTGCCTGGAGTTTCGGGGGGGGGAACACTGAAGCTTTCTTT	CAWSFGGGNTEAFF
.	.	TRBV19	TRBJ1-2	TGTGCCAGTAGTATAGTACGGGCGGGGCGCCCAGGTCTATTGCATGGCTACACCTTC	CASSIVRAGRPGLLHGYTF
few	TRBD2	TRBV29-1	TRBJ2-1	TGCAGCGTCCGGACTAGCGGGGTGAATGAGCAGTTCTTC	CSVRTSGVNEQFF
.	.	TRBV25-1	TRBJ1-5	TGTGCCAGCAGTGAAGGGGAGGCTTATAGCAATCAGCCCCAGCATTTT	CASSEGEAYSNQPQHF
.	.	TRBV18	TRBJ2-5	TGTGCCAGCTCACCGGAGTCCCTACAAGAGACCCAGTACTTC	CASSPESLQETQYF
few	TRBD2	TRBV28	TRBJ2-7	TGTGCCAGCAGTTTAGGACTAGCGGACTCCTACGAGCAGTACTTC	CASSLGLADSYEQYF
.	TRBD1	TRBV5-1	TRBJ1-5	TGCGCCAGCAGCCCTGGGACAGTTGATCAGCCCCAGCATTTT	CASSPGTVDQPQHF
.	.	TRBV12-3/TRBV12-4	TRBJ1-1	TGTGCCAGCAGTCAGGGGTCGATCACTGAAGCTTTCTTT	CASSQGSITEAFF
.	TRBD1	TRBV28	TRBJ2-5	TGTGCCAGCAGTTCACCCGAGGGGGCAAAAGAGACCCAGTACTTC	CASSSPEGAKETQYF
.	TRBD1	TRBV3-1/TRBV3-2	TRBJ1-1	TGTGCCAGCAGCCAAGGTTCGGCATTAACAGGGGGCGAAGCTTTCTTT	CASSQGSALTGGEAFF
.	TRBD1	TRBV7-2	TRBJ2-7	TGTGCCAGCAGCTTTTATGGACAGGGCAACGAGCAGTACTTC	CASSFYGQGNEQYF
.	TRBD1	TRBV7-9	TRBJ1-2	TGTGCCAGCAGCTTAGTCCCGACAGGGCCTGGCTACACCTTC	CASSLVPTGPGYTF
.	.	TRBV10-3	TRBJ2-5	TGTGCCATCAGTCGAGACGGGAACCGCCAAGAGACCCAGTACTTC	CAISRDGNRQETQYF